This TCR beta chain was captured by sequencing in a study of identifying expanded T cells in peripheral blood. Study observations and caveats: Roughly two-week clone count variance significantly increased as total template count grew. Approximately 1.1 clones differed between technical replicates, versus around 15 and 19 over time.

The data were produced by immunoSEQ multiplex PCR, yet TCRdb's version contains in-frame clones alone and is incomplete. This table has around 100,000 clones, about nine tenths appearing once. This CDR3 contains 15 residues. The germline V gene has CDR1 MNHNY and CDR2 SVGAGI (reference sequence). Losses at the gene ends were 7 bases for V and 3 bases for J; bases not matched to a gene: 5. With regard to this clone: The antigen is unknown.

Collection occurred without any documented infections or immune events in donors. This sequence joins TRBV6-6 and TRBJ2-1; 11 bases agree with TRBD2. The specimen sequenced was blood. The clonotype comes from a person aged 18 to 75 in good health. This CDR3 reads CASILGLAGYNEQFF. The DNA of the CDR3 is TGTGCCAGCATTCTAGGACTAGCGGGCTACAATGAGCAGTTCTTC.